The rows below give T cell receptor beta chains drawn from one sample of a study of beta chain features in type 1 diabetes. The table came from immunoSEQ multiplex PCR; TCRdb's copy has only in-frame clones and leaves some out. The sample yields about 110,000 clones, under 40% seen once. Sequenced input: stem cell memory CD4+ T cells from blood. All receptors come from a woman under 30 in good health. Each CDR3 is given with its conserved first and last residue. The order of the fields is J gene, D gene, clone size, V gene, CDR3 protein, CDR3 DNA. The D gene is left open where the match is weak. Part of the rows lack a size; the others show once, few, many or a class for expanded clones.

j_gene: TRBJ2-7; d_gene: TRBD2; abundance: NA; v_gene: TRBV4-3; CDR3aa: CASSKLGTSGTREQYF; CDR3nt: TGCGCCAGCAGCAAACTCGGGACTAGCGGGACCCGGGAGCAGTACTTC
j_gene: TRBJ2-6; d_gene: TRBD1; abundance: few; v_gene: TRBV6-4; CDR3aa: CASSQDRAGANVLTF; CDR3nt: TGTGCCAGCAGTCAGGACAGGGCCGGGGCCAACGTCCTGACTTTC
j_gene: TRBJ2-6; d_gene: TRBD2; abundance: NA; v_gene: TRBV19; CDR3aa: CASVTPGGKDLTF; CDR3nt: TGTGCCAGCGTTACCCCGGGGGGGAAAGACCTGACTTTC
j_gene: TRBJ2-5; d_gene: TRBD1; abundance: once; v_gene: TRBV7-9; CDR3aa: CASSFDRVQTQYF; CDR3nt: TGTGCCAGCAGCTTCGACAGGGTCCAGACCCAGTACTTC
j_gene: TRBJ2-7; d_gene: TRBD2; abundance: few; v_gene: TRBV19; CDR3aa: CASTSGGSYEQYF; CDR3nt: TGTGCCAGTACCTCGGGAGGTTCCTACGAGCAGTACTTC
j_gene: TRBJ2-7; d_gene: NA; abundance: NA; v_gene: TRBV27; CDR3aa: CASMVLTGGEQYF; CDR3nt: TGTGCCAGCATGGTTTTAACCGGGGGCGAGCAGTACTTC
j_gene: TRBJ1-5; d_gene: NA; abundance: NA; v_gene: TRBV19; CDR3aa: CASSFVGGHNQPQHF; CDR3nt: TGTGCCAGTAGTTTCGTCGGGGGGCACAATCAGCCCCAGCATTTT
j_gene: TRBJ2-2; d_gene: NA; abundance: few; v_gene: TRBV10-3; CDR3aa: CAISEPIYTGELFF; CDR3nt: TGTGCCATCAGTGAGCCCATTTACACCGGGGAGCTGTTTTTT
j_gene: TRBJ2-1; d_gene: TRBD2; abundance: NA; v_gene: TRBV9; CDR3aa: CASSVGAGGYNEQFF; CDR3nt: TGTGCCAGCAGCGTAGGAGCGGGAGGCTACAATGAGCAGTTCTTC
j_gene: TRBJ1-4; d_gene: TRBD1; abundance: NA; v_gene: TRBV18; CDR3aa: CASSSTGSNEKLFF; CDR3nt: TGTGCCAGCTCGTCGACAGGGTCTAATGAAAAACTGTTTTTT
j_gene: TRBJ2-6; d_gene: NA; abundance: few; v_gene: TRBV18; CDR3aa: CASSPGSAGANVLTF; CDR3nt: TGTGCCAGCTCACCCGGGAGTGCTGGGGCCAACGTCCTGACTTTC
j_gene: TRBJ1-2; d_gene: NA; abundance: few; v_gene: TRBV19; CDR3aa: CASSPDSSYGYTF; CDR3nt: TGTGCCAGTAGTCCGGACAGTAGCTATGGCTACACCTTC
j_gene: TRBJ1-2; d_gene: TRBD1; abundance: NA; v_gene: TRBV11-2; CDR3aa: CASSLETGANYGYTF; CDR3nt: TGTGCCAGCAGCTTAGAAACAGGGGCTAACTATGGCTACACCTTC
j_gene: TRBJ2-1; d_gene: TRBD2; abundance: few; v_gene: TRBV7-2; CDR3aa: CASRTSGRSYNEQFF; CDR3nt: TGTGCCAGCAGGACTAGCGGGAGATCCTACAATGAGCAGTTCTTC
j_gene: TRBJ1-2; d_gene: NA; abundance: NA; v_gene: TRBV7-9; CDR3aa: CASSGPGQTGLDTF; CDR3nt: TGTGCCAGCAGCGGACCGGGACAAACGGGGCTAGACACCTTC
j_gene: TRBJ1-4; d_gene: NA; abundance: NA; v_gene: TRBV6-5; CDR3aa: CASGRGEKLFF; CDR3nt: TGTGCCTCGGGAAGAGGTGAAAAACTGTTTTTT
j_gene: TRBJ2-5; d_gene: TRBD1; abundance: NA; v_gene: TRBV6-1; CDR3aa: CASSHGQGVETQYF; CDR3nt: TGTGCCAGCAGCCATGGACAGGGGGTGGAGACCCAGTACTTC
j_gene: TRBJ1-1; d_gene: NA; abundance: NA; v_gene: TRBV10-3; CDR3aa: CAISDLDRLNTEAFF; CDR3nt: TGTGCCATCAGTGACCTCGACAGGCTGAACACTGAAGCTTTCTTT
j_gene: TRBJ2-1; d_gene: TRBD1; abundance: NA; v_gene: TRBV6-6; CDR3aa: CASSYSTTTGTFF; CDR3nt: TGTGCCAGCAGTTACTCCACCACGACAGGGACGTTCTTC
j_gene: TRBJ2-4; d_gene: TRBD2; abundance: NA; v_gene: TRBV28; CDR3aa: CASSIPRTSGMKNIQYF; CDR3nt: TGTGCCAGCAGTATCCCCCGGACTAGCGGGATGAAAAACATTCAGTACTTC
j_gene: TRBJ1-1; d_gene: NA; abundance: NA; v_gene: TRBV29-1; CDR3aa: CSVAPQGGNTEAFF; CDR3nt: TGCAGCGTCGCGCCCCAGGGAGGGAACACTGAAGCTTTCTTT
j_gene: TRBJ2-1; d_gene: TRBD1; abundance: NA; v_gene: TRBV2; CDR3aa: CASRLTGNEQFF; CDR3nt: TGTGCCAGCAGGTTGACAGGGAATGAGCAGTTCTTC
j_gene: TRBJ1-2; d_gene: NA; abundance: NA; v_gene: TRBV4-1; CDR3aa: CASSQVAQGNYGYTF; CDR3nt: TGCGCCAGCAGCCAAGTTGCGCAGGGAAACTATGGCTACACCTTC
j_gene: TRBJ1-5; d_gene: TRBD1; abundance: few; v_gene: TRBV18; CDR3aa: CASSPPITDRNNQPQHF; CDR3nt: TGTGCCAGCTCACCACCAATAACGGACAGGAACAATCAGCCCCAGCATTTT
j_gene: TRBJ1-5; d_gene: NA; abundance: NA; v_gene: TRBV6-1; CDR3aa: CASLGPASNQPQHF; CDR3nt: TGTGCCAGCCTGGGGCCGGCGAGCAATCAGCCCCAGCATTTT
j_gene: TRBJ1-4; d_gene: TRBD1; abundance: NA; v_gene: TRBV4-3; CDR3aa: CASSQRPGGQGSEKLFF; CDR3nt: TGCGCCAGCAGCCAGCGACCCGGGGGACAGGGGTCTGAAAAACTGTTTTTT
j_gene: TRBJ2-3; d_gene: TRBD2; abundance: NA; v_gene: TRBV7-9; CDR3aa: CASSLLRGSITDTQYF; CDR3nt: TGTGCCAGCAGCTTATTGCGCGGGAGCATCACAGATACGCAGTATTTT
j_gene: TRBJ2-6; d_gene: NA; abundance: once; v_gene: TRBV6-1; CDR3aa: CASMGGPGANVLTF; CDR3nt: TGTGCCAGCATGGGGGGGCCTGGGGCCAACGTCCTGACTTTC
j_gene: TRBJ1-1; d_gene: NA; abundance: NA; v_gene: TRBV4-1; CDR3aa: CASSQDAGWNTEAFF; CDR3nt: TGCGCCAGCAGCCAAGATGCGGGCTGGAACACTGAAGCTTTCTTT
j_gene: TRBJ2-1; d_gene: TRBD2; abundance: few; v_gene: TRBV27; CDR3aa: CASSPRTSGPPSSYNEQFF; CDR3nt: TGTGCCAGCAGTCCCCGGACTAGCGGGCCCCCTAGCTCCTACAATGAGCAGTTCTTC
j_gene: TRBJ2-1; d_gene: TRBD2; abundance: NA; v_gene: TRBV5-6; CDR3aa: CASSLASGLADNEQFF; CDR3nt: TGTGCCAGCAGCTTGGCCTCGGGACTAGCGGACAATGAGCAGTTCTTC
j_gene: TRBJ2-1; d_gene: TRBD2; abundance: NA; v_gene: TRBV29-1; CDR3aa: CSVGGLAINEQFF; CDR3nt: TGCAGCGTTGGGGGACTAGCAATCAATGAGCAGTTCTTC
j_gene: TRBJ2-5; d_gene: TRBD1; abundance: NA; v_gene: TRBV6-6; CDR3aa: CASPPQGAIQPETQYF; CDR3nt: TGTGCCAGCCCTCCGCAGGGGGCGATTCAACCAGAGACCCAGTACTTC
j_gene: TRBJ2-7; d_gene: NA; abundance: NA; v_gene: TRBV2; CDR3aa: CASSGVALYEQYF; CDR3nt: TGTGCCAGCAGTGGAGTAGCCTTATACGAGCAGTACTTC
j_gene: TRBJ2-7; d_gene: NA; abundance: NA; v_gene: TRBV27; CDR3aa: CASSLGAYPSSYEQYF; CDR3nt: TGTGCCAGCAGTTTAGGAGCCTACCCGAGCTCCTACGAGCAGTACTTC
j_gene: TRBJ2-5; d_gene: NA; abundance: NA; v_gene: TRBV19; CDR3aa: CASSIGHLQETQYF; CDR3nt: TGTGCCAGTAGTATAGGACATTTGCAAGAGACCCAGTACTTC
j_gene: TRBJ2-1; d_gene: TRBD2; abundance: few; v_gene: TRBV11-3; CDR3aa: CASSFSGSGVYEQFF; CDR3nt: TGTGCCAGCAGCTTTAGCGGGAGCGGAGTCTATGAGCAGTTCTTC
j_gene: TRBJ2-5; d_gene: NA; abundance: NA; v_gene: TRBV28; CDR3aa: CASSLGRGYQETQYF; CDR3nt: TGTGCCAGCAGTTTGGGTAGGGGGTACCAAGAGACCCAGTACTTC
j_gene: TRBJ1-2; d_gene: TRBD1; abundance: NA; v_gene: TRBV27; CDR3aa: CASSSLGQLVIGYTF; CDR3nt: TGTGCCAGCAGTTCCCTGGGACAGCTGGTAATTGGCTACACCTTC
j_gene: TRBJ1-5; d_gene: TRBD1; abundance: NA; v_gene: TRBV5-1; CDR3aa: CASSWTGEQPQHF; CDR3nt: TGCGCCAGCAGCTGGACAGGTGAACAACCCCAGCATTTT
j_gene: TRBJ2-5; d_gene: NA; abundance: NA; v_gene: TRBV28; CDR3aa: CASSFEETQYF; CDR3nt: TGTGCCAGCAGTTTCGAAGAGACCCAGTACTTC
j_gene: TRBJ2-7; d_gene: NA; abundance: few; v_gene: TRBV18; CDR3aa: CASSPGQIYEQYF; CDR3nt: TGTGCCAGCTCACCAGGTCAGATCTACGAGCAGTACTTC
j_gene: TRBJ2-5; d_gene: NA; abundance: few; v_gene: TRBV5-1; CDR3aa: CASSLMGGNVRETQYF; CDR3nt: TGCGCCAGCAGCTTGATGGGCGGGAATGTGCGGGAGACCCAGTACTTC
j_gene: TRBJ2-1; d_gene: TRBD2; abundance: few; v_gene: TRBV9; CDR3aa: CASSVVVAGGDEQFF; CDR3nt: TGTGCCAGCAGCGTAGTGGTAGCGGGAGGCGATGAGCAGTTCTTC
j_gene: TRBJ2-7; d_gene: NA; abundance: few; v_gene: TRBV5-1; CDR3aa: CASSLGQTPYEQYF; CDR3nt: TGCGCCAGCAGCTTGGGACAGACTCCTTACGAGCAGTACTTC
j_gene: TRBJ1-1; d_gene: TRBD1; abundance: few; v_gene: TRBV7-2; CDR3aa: CASSLDRRNTEAFF; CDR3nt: TGTGCCAGCAGCTTGGACAGGAGGAACACTGAAGCTTTCTTT
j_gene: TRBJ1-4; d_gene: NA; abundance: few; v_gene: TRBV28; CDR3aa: CASSLGPTRVKLFF; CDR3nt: TGTGCCAGCAGTCTTGGACCGACGAGGGTAAAACTGTTTTTT
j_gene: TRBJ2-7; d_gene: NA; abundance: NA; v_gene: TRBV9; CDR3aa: CASSVGAVLVYEQYF; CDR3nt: TGTGCCAGCAGCGTAGGGGCCGTATTGGTCTACGAGCAGTACTTC
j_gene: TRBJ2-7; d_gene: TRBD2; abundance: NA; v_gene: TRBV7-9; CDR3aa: CASSLSGGYEQYF; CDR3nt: TGTGCCAGCAGCTTATCGGGGGGCTACGAGCAGTACTTC
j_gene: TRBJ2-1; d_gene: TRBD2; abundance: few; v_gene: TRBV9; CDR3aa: CASSTGLAGVYNEQFF; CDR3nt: TGTGCCAGCAGCACTGGACTAGCGGGAGTTTACAATGAGCAGTTCTTC
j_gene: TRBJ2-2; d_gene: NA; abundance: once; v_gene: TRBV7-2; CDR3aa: CASSYGHVNTGELFF; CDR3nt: TGTGCCAGCAGCTACGGACACGTGAACACCGGGGAGCTGTTTTTT
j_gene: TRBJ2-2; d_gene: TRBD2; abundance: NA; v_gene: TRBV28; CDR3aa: CASNTGGGRAFGQLFF; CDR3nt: TGTGCCAGCAATACTGGGGGCGGGAGGGCCTTCGGTCAGCTGTTTTTT
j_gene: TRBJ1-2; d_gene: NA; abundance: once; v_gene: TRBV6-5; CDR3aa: CASTGNYGYTF; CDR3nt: TGTGCCAGTACAGGGAACTATGGCTACACCTTC
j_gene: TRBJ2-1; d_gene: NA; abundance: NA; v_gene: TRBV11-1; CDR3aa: CASSLLSGTEQFF; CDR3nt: TGTGCCAGCAGCTTGCTCTCCGGGACAGAGCAGTTCTTC
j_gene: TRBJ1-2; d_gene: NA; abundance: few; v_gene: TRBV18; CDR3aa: CASSPRNNGYTF; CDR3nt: TGTGCCAGCTCACCAAGAAACAACGGCTACACCTTC
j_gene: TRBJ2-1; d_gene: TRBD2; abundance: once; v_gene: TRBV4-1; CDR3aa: CASSQDRGLAGGFEQFF; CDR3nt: TGCGCCAGCAGCCAAGATAGGGGACTAGCGGGAGGTTTTGAGCAGTTCTTC
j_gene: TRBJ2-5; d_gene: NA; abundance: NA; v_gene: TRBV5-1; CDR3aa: CASSLVTDSGEQYF; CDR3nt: TGCGCCAGCAGCTTGGTCACCGATTCGGGGGAGCAGTACTTC